The 25 T cell receptor beta chains in this list originate from one sample, sequenced in a study of T cells in localized non-small cell lung cancer. Clones were read by immunoSEQ multiplex PCR, and TCRdb kept only the in-frame ones, dropping some. The sample contains roughly 72,000 clones, 70% to 90% of which appear only once. Sequenced material: peripheral blood, taken before any cancer treatment. These receptor sequences come from a male donor aged 60 or over with stage III squamous cell lung carcinoma.

The chain couples TRBV4-3 to TRBJ1-6; weak D call: TRBD1 (6 bases). Germline assignment: CDR1 LGHNA and CDR2 YSLEER. This CDR3 spans 15 amino acids. Trimming took off 0 bases at V and 12 bases at J, with 15 bases between the two ends. CDR3 amino acids: CASSQEGRGGRPLHF. In nucleotides, the CDR3 is TGCGCCAGCAGCCAAGAAGGCAGGGGTGGACGACCCCTCCACTTT.

The genes are TRBV6-6 and TRBJ1-1; tentatively, D is TRBD1 (5 bases). The CDR3 contains 11 residues. In germline, CDR1 is MNHNY, CDR2 SVGAGI (reference sequence). V was clipped by 8 bases and J by 7 bases, with 11 bases between them. Here the CDR3 DNA reads TGTGCCAGCCTGGGGGAAGGTGAAGCTTTCTTT. It codes for CASLGEGEAFF.

The chain joins TRBV5-1 to TRBJ2-4; TRBD2 matches at 7 bases. This CDR3 is built from 13 residues. Germline V lookup: CDR1 SGHRS, CDR2 YFSETQ. J was trimmed by 8 bases and V by 4 bases; bases with no gene match: 6. The CDR3 region has the DNA TGCGCCAGCAGCACCCTGGGGGGGGACATTCAGTACTTC. Translation gives CASSTLGGDIQYF. Full variable domain (rest looked up from reference TRBV5-1 and TRBJ2-4): KAGVTQTPRYLIKTRGQQVTLSCSPISGHRSVSWYQQTPGQGLQFLFEYFSETQRNKGNFPGRFSGRQFSNSRSEMNVSTLELGDSALYLCASSTLGGDIQYFGAGTRLSVL.

This rearrangement joins TRBV6-1 to TRBJ1-3; 8 bases are a match to TRBD1. This CDR3 contains 14 residues. The V segment lost 2 bases and the J segment 6 bases; nucleotides outside the gene matches: 3. CDR1 is MNHNS, CDR2 SASEGT, per germline. The CDR3 region has the DNA TGTGCCAGCAGTGAAACAGGGGGGATAAACACCATATATTTT. It is translated as CASSETGGINTIYF.

The V gene is TRBV7-2, the J gene TRBJ2-3; 7 nucleotides line up with TRBD2. CDR3 size: 15 residues. V trimming: 5 bases; J trimming: 3 bases; junction bases outside the gene matches: 8. From germline, CDR1 is SGHTA and CDR2 FQGNSA. The CDR3 protein is CASSDPAGLTDTQYF. CDR3 sequence (DNA): TGTGCCAGCAGCGACCCAGCGGGACTTACAGATACGCAGTATTTT.

This rearrangement joins TRBV18 to TRBJ1-1; TRBD1 matches at 10 bases. The CDR3 runs to 13 residues. V dropped 5 bases and J dropped 11; count of bases not matched to a gene: 8. Germline assignment: CDR1 KGHSH and CDR2 LQKENI. In nucleotides, the CDR3 is TGTGCCAGCTCAGGAGACAGGGGGCGCAGCGCTTTCTTT. Residues: CASSGDRGRSAFF.

This clone has a single count. V and J are TRBV4-1 and TRBJ1-4; 8 positions match TRBD1. The germline V gene has CDR1 MGHRA and CDR2 YSYEKL. The CDR3 runs to 15 residues. Germline trimming cut 4 bases from V and 8 bases from J; bases unmatched to any gene: 9. The CDR3 reads CASSLAGTGGEKLFF. DNA of the CDR3: TGCGCCAGCAGCCTCGCCGGGACAGGAGGAGAAAAACTGTTTTTT.

In its sample, this clone is medium-sized. The chain recombines TRBV5-6 with TRBJ1-1; TRBD1 matches at 9 bases. The CDR3 contains 16 residues. V shed 4 bases and J 7 bases; nucleotides not matched to a gene: 14. The germline gives CDR1 SGHDT, CDR2 YYEEEE. CDR3 sequence reads: CASSPYRQGVRVEAFF. The CDR3 nucleotides are TGTGCCAGCAGCCCATACAGACAGGGGGTGAGGGTTGAAGCTTTCTTT.

The chain uses TRBV15 and TRBJ1-2, with 9 bases lining up with TRBD1. The CDR3 is 13 residues long. The germline V gene has CDR1 LNHNV and CDR2 YYDKDF (reference sequence). V lost 5 bases and J lost 2; bases outside the gene matches: 0. CDR3 in DNA: TGTGCCACCAGCGGGACAGGGAACTATGGCTACACCTTC. Encoded protein: CATSGTGNYGYTF.

V and J are TRBV7-9 and TRBJ2-5, with unresolved D. V lost 2 bases, J lost 5 bases, and 12 bases lay in between. The CDR3 spans 14 residues. Germline CDR1 and CDR2: SEHNR and FQNEAQ (reference sequence). CDR3 in amino acids: CASSLTSSWETQYF. The DNA for the CDR3 is TGTGCCAGCAGCTTAACATCTTCTTGGGAGACCCAGTACTTC.

The V and J genes are TRBV6-5 and TRBJ1-6, with 9 bases that match TRBD1. CDR3 length equals 15 residues. Germline V gene lookup returns CDR1 MNHEY and CDR2 SVGAGI. V was pared by 4 bases and J by 7 bases, with 5 bases of the junction left unmatched. The CDR3 sequence: CASSSRGTGNSPLHF. The CDR3 nucleotides read TGTGCCAGCAGTTCCCGCGGGACAGGGAATTCACCCCTCCACTTT.

This sequence joins TRBV11-3 and TRBJ2-2, with D tentatively TRBD1 or TRBD2 (5 bases each). The V and J ends lost 8 bases and 2 bases respectively, with 12 bases between them. Germline CDR1 is SGHNT and CDR2 is YENEEA. This CDR3 has 14 amino acids. The CDR3 loop reads CASSRDGNTGELFF. CDR3 DNA sequence: TGTGCCAGCTCACGGGACGGCAACACCGGGGAGCTGTTTTTT.

V and J are TRBV27 and TRBJ2-6; D gene uncertain. The CDR3 has 15 amino acids. Trimming shortened V by 6 bases and J by 0 bases, and 9 bases separated the two germline ends. The germline V gene encodes CDR1 MNHEY and CDR2 SMNVEV (reference sequence). In DNA form, the CDR3 reads TGTGCCAGCAGGGAAACCCTCTCTGGGGCCAACGTCCTGACTTTC. Its translation: CASRETLSGANVLTF.

V is TRBV11-2 and J is TRBJ2-2, with a tentative D call TRBD1 (6 bases). Trimming took off 3 bases at V and 2 bases at J, with 10 bases between the two ends. CDR3 length equals 15 residues. Germline-derived CDR1 and CDR2 are SGHAT and FQNNGV. CDR3 loop: CASSFRQVNTGELFF. The DNA for the CDR3 is TGTGCCAGCAGCTTTCGACAGGTTAACACCGGGGAGCTGTTTTTT.

V usage is TRBV7-9 and J usage is TRBJ1-4, with no clear D. CDR1 SEHNR and CDR2 FQNEAQ come from the germline V gene (reference sequence). The CDR3 contains 15 residues. The V end was cut by 2 bases, the J end by 5 bases, with 12 bases between. This chain's CDR3 is CASSLQMGLNEKLFF. The CDR3 DNA is TGTGCCAGCAGCTTACAAATGGGTCTAAATGAAAAACTGTTTTTT.

The genes are TRBV11-2 and TRBJ2-5, with 8 bases aligning to TRBD2. The CDR3 runs 16 residues. Germline trimming cut 1 base from V and 1 base from J; bases unmatched to any gene: 5. CDR1 is SGHAT and CDR2 is FQNNGV in the germline V gene. The CDR3 nucleotides read TGTGCCAGCAGCTTAGCAGCACTAGCGGTCCAAGAGACCCAGTACTTC. Protein sequence: CASSLAALAVQETQYF.

V is TRBV5-4 and J is TRBJ2-1; 10 bases line up with TRBD2. The CDR3 is 17 amino acids. The germline V gene encodes CDR1 SGHNT and CDR2 YYREEE (reference sequence). Trimming took 5 bases from V and 4 from J; bases not matched to a gene: 12. CDR3 coding DNA: TGTGCCAGCAGGTCTAATAGCGGGGGGATCCAATACAATGAGCAGTTCTTC. Translating gives CASRSNSGGIQYNEQFF.

This chain links TRBV6-1 with TRBJ1-4, with D maybe TRBD1 (6 bases). The V end lost 2 bases, the J end lost 8 bases, and 18 bases lay between the germline ends. The CDR3 covers 16 residues. CDR1 is MNHNS and CDR2 is SASEGT in the germline V gene. In DNA form, the CDR3 reads TGTGCCAGCAGTGAAAGGCGGCGGGGGCGAAGGGAAAAACTGTTTTTT. Translated, it gives CASSERRRGRREKLFF.

This clone appeared a single time. The chain is built from TRBV7-9 and TRBJ2-7; D not certain. This CDR3 is built from 16 residues. Per germline, CDR1 SEHNR and CDR2 FQNEAQ (reference sequence). Trimming took 4 bases from V and 4 from J, leaving 20 bases between them. This CDR3 is CASSSSRTQNIYEQYF. As DNA, the CDR3 is TGTGCCAGCAGCTCATCTAGGACGCAAAATATTTACGAGCAGTACTTC.

The chain carries TRBV6-6 and TRBJ1-2, with D perhaps matching TRBD1 (6 bases). Trimming removed 7 bases at V and 10 bases at J, with 13 bases between. CDR1 and CDR2 from the germline V gene are MNHNY and SVGAGI (reference sequence). This CDR3 region has 11 residues. The CDR3 DNA reads TGTGCCAGCACCGGACAGTTAGACTACACCTTC. Translating gives CASTGQLDYTF.

The chain joins TRBV7-9 to TRBJ2-7; 8 bases agree with TRBD2. Germline assignment: CDR1 SEHNR and CDR2 FQNEAQ (reference sequence). With 1 base clipped from V and 2 bases from J, the junction kept 1 base outside the gene matches. The CDR3 has 14 residues. The CDR3 here is CASSLDGGAYEQYV. CDR3 DNA sequence: TGTGCCAGCAGCTTAGACGGGGGGGCCTACGAGCAGTACGTC.

The genes are TRBV10-3 and TRBJ2-6; perhaps D is TRBD1 or TRBD2 (5 bases each). CDR1 and CDR2 (germline): ENHRY, SYGVKD. The V gene lost 4 bases and the J gene lost 4 bases, with 17 bases spanning the gap. This CDR3 is 17 amino acids long. CDR3 sequence (DNA): TGTGCCATCAGTGGGGGCTTGTCAGGGAGCGGGGCCAACGTCCTGACTTTC. Protein: CAISGGLSGSGANVLTF.

The chain joins TRBV19 to TRBJ2-3; D is possibly TRBD1 (6 bases). Germline V gives CDR1 LNHDA, CDR2 SQIVND (reference sequence). The ends were cut back, 7 bases at V and 3 bases at J, with 14 bases in the middle. The CDR3 loop spans 14 amino acids. The DNA for the CDR3 is TGTGCCAGTACCCGGGAAGGGGGAACAGATACGCAGTATTTT. This gives the protein CASTREGGTDTQYF.

This clone was picked up one time. CDR3 sequence (DNA): TGTGCCAGCAGGGGGACTAGCGGGGGTCCGGGCACCTACAATGAGCAGTTCTTC. Its translation is CASRGTSGGPGTYNEQFF. The chain joins TRBV2 to TRBJ2-1; 14 bases align to TRBD2. The length of the CDR3 is 18 residues. Trimming cost V 6 bases and J 2 bases; bases outside gene matches: 9. Germline V gives CDR1 SNHLY, CDR2 FYNNEI. The variable domain in full, with the rest retrieved from reference TRBV2 and TRBJ2-1, is EPEVTQTPSHQVTQMGQEVILRCVPISNHLYFYWYRQILGQKVEFLVSFYNNEISEKSEIFDDQFSVERPDGSNFTLKIRSTKLEDSAMYFCASRGTSGGPGTYNEQFFGPGTRLTVL.

This clone was observed a few times. V is TRBV5-6 and J is TRBJ2-3, with D perhaps TRBD2 (7 bases). CDR3 length: 15 residues. Germline V gene lookup returns CDR1 SGHDT and CDR2 YYEEEE. V dropped 0 bases and J dropped 2 bases, with 10 bases sitting between them. This CDR3 is CASSLAAGATDTQYF. CDR3 nucleotides: TGTGCCAGCAGCTTGGCGGCGGGGGCCACAGATACGCAGTATTTT.